The T cell receptor (beta chain) described here comes from a study of cytomegalovirus exposure and HLA in healthy donors. Each of the donors was a healthy bone marrow donor. The CDR3 covers 16 residues. Per germline, CDR1 SEHNR and CDR2 FQNEAQ (reference sequence). PCR primers comprised 60 Vbeta and 13 Jbeta primers. Methods used by the authors: In a later analysis, of tens of millions of unique beta chains, 9 million to 11 million appeared in at least two donors. Data came from immunoSEQ multiplex PCR; TCRdb stores just in-frame clones and leaves some out. V, J and clone size derive from that table, while D and trimming were established from the DNA sequence. The sample shows some 180,000 clones, 78% of them seen only once. With regard to this clone: Its ends do not fully match the called genes, so a read error is possible.

V gene TRBV7-9 combines with J gene TRBJ1-1; tentative D call: TRBD1 (5 bases). This TCR was recovered from a female donor in good health and CMV-seronegative. The sequencing sample was made of PBMCs. The CDR3 DNA is TGTTCCAGCACCTTAGGGGTCGGGTACATGAACACTGAAGCTTTCTTT. Protein: CSSTLGVGYMNTEAFF.